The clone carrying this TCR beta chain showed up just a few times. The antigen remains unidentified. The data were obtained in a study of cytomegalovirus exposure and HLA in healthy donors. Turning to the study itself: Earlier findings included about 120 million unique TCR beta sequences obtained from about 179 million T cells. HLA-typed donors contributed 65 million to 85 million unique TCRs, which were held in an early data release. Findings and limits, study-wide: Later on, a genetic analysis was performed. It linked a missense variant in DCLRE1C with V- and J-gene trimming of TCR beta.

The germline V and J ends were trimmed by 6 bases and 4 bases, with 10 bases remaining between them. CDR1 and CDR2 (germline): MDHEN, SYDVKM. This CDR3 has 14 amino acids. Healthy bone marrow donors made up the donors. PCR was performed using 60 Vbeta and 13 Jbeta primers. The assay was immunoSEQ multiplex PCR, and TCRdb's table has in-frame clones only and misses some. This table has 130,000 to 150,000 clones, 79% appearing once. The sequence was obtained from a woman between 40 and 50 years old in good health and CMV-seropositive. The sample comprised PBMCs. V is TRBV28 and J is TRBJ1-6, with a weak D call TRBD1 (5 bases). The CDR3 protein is CASSPRAYNSPLHF. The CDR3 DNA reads TGTGCCAGCAGCCCCAGGGCTTATAATTCACCCCTCCACTTT.